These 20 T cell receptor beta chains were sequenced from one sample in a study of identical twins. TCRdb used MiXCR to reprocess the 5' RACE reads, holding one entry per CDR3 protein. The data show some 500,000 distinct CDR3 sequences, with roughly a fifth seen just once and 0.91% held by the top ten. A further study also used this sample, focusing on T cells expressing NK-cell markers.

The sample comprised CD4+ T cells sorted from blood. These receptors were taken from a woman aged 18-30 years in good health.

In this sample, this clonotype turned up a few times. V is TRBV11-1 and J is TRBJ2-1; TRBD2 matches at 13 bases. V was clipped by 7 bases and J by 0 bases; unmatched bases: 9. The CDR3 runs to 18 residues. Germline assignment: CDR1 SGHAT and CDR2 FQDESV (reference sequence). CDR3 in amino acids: CASTPRGLAGSSYNEQFF. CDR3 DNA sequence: TGTGCCAGCACCCCCCGGGGACTAGCGGGATCCTCCTACAATGAGCAGTTCTTC. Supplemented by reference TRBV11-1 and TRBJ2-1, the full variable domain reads EAEVAQSPRYKITEKSQAVAFWCDPISGHATLYWYRQILGQGPELLVQFQDESVVDDSQLPKDRFSAERLKGVDSTLKIQPAELGDSAMYLCASTPRGLAGSSYNEQFFGPGTRLTVL.

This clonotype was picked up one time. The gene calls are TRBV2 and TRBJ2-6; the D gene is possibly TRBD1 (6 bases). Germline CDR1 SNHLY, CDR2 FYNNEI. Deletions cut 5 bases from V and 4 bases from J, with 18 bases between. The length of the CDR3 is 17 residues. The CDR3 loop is CASSSLPTGQGANVLTF. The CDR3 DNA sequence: TGTGCCAGCAGTTCCCTTCCAACAGGGCAAGGGGCCAACGTCCTGACTTTC.

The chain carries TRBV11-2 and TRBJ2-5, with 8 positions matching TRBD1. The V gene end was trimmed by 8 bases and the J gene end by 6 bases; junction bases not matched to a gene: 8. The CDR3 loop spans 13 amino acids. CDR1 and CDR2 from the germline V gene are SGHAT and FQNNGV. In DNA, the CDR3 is TGTGCCAGCCTCACAGGGGGTGGGAAGACCCAGTACTTC. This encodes CASLTGGGKTQYF.

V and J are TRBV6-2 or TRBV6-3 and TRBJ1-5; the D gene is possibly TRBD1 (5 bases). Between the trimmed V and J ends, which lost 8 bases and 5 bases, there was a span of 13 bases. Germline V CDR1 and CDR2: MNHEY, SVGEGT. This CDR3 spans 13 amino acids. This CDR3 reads CASSDRDYQPQHF. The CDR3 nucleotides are TGTGCCAGCTCCGACAGAGATTATCAGCCCCAGCATTTT.

The DNA of the CDR3 is TGTGCCAGTACCGGCAGGGTAAACTATGGCTACACCTTC. It yields the protein CASTGRVNYGYTF. This sequence joins TRBV19 and TRBJ1-2; tentative D call: TRBD1 (5 bases). CDR1 is LNHDA and CDR2 is SQIVND in the germline V gene (reference sequence). The CDR3 runs 13 residues. Deletions cut 7 bases from V and 2 bases from J, with 11 bases between.

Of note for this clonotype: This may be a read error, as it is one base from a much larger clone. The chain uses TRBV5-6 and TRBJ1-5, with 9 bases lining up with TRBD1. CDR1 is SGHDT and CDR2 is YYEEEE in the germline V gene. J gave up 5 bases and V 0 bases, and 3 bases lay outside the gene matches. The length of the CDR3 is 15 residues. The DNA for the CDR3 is TGTGCCAGCAGCTTGGACAGGGGGCTCGATCAGCCCCAGCATTTT. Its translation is CASSLDRGLDQPQHF.

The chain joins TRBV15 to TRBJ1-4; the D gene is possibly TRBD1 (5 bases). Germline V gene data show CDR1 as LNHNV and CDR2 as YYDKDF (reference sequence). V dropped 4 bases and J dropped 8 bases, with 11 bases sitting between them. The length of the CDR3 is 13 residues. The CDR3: CATSKEGREKLFF. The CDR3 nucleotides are TGTGCCACCAGCAAGGAGGGGAGAGAAAAACTGTTTTTT.

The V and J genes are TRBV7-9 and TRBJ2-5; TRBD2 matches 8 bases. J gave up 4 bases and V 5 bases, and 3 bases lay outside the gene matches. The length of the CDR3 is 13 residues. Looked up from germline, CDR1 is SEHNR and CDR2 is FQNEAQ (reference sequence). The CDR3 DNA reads TGTGCCAGCAGCGATAGCGGGGCAGAGACCCAGTACTTC. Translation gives CASSDSGAETQYF.

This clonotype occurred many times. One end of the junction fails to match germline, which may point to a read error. The CDR3, as DNA: TGCGCCAGCAGCTTAGATCGTGGGGATACGCAGTATTTT. This gives the protein CASSLDRGDTQYF. V and J are TRBV7-2 and TRBJ2-3; D unclear. Germline V CDR1 and CDR2: SGHTA, FQGNSA. The CDR3 spans 13 residues.

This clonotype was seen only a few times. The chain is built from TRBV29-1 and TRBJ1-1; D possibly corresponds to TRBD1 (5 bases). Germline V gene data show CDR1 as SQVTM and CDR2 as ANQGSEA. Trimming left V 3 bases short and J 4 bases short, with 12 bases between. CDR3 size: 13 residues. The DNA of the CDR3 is TGCAGCGTTGATTGGGACCTCATCACTGAAGCTTTCTTT. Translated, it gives CSVDWDLITEAFF.

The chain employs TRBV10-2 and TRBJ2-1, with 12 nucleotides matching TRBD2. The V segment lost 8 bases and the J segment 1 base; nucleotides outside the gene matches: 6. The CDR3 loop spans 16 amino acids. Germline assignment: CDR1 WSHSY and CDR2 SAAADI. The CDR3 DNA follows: TGCGCCAGCCTCCTAGCGGGGGGGGTATCCTACAATGAGCAGTTCTTC. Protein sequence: CASLLAGGVSYNEQFF.

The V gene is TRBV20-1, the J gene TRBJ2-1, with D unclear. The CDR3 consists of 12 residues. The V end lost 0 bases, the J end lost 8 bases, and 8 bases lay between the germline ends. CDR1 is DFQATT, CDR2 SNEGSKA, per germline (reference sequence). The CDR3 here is CSARDRAYEQFF. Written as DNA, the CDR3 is TGCAGTGCTAGAGATAGGGCTTATGAGCAGTTCTTC.

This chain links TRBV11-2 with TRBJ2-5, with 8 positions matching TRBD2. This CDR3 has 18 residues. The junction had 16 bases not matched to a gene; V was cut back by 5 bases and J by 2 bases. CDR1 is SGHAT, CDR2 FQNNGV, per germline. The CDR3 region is CASSPGRMGGGSQETQYF. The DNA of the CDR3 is TGTGCCAGCAGCCCAGGGCGGATGGGCGGGGGGTCACAAGAGACCCAGTACTTC.

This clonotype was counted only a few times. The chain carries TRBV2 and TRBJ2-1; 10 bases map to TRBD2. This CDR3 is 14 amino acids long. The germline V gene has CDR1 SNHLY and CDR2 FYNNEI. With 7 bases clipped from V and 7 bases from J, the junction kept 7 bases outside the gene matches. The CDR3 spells CASTTSGVRNEQFF. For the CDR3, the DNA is TGTGCCAGCACCACTAGCGGGGTGAGAAATGAGCAGTTCTTC.

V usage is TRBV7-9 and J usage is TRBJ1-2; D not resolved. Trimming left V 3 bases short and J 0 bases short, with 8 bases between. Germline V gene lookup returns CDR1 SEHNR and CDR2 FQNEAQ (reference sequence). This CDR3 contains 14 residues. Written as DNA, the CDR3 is TGTGCCAGCAGCTTTCGAAGAGCTAACTATGGCTACACCTTC. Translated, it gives CASSFRRANYGYTF.

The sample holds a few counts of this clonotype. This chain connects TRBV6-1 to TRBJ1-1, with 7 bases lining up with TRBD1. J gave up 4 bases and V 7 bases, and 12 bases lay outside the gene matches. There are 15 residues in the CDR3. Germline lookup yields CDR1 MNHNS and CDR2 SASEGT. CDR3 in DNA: TGTGCCAGCACGCGTCCGGGACAGCTTTTCACTGAAGCTTTCTTT. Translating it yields CASTRPGQLFTEAFF.

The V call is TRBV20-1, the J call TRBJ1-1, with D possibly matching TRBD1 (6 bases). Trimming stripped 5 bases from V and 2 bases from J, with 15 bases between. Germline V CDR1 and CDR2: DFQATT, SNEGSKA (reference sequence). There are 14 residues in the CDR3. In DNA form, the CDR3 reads TGCAGTGCTTACAGGGCCGGGGGAAACACTGAAGCTTTCTTT. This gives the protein CSAYRAGGNTEAFF.

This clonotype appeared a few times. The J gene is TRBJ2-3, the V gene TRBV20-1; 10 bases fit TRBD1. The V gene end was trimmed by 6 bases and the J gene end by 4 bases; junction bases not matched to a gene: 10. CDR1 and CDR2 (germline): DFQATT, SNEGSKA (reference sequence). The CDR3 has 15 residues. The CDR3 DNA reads TGCAGTGCCAAGCGGGGACAGGGGTCGGCAGATACGCAGTATTTT. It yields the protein CSAKRGQGSADTQYF.

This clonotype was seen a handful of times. This CDR3 reads CASSQRGSTGRAEQFF. Here the CDR3 DNA reads TGTGCCAGCAGCCAGAGGGGTTCGACAGGGCGGGCTGAGCAGTTCTTC. The J gene is TRBJ2-1, the V gene TRBV3-1; 7 bases are a match to TRBD1. Germline V gives CDR1 LGHDT, CDR2 YNNKEL (reference sequence). The CDR3 covers 16 residues. The V segment lost 3 bases and the J segment 9 bases; nucleotides outside the gene matches: 14.

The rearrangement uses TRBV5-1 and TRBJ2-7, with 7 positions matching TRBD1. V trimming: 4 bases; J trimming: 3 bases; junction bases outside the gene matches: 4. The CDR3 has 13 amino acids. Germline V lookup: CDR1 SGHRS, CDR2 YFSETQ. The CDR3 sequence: CASSGTVNYEQYF. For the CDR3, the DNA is TGCGCCAGCAGCGGGACAGTTAACTACGAGCAGTACTTC.